This T cell receptor (beta chain) was recovered during a study of T cells in Graves' hyperthyroidism and ophthalmopathy (dated by TCRdb to between 2017 and 2020). Study-wide context: Peripheral blood samples were taken at initial diagnosis, before any treatment was given. To identify TCR V-J signatures that set the groups apart, the researchers used a discovery cohort of roughly 100 patients, made up of 40 to 45 with Graves' ophthalmopathy and around 58 with stable Graves' hyperthyroidism. An independent validation cohort of 18 to 20 hyperthyroidism patients and 17 patients who later progressed to ophthalmopathy tested prospective prediction of ophthalmopathy. The roughly 100 discovery patients were divided at random into training and test sets in a 7:3 ratio. In addition, the study compared T-cell repertoires in thyroid tissue and in blood from about 6 Graves' hyperthyroidism patients. After blood sampling, hyperthyroidism patients were treated with methimazole at a starting dose of 30 mg daily, and ophthalmopathy patients were treated with high-dose intravenous methylprednisolone. The paper reports TCR Vbeta CDR3 sequencing of over 130 peripheral blood samples: 40 to 45 ophthalmopathy, fewer than 85 hyperthyroidism and around 17 progressor patients.

This clonotype was recorded at least ten times. Its recognized antigen is unknown. Base-call qualities are not available, and no considerably larger clone is one nucleotide away. The TCR beta CDR3 regions were amplified from the RNA transcripts. A first-round RT-PCR of the TCR CDR3 used the HTBI primer set with the Qiagen OneStep RT-PCR kit. Libraries were constructed in a second round of multiplex PCR, after which size selection and purification were carried out. Sequencing of the libraries was done on an Illumina HiSeq2000 using paired-end 100 bp reads. The study's own analysis went as follows. Raw data were processed with SOAPnuke, discarding reads with adapters, uncalled bases, mean Phred below 15, or no exact constant-primer or identifier match. High-quality paired reads were merged with COPE v1.2.5, and unique nucleotide sequences were defined as clonotypes. Clonotypes were aligned to IMGT TRBV, TRBD and TRBJ reference segments using MiTCR v1.1. The analysis was restricted to V-J combinations with a frequency above 0.0001, which together covered just over 99% of the repertoires. The TCS score was defined as the ratio of F50 (clonal expansion) to E x V (chaos), calculated using BLOSUM62-based TCRdist between CDR3 peptides within each V-J. Welch's t-statistics and random forest reduced just over 500 V-J features to 13, which were used in a naive Bayes classifier (R e1071). Clones were called with MiXCR by TCRdb after fastp trimmed the public reads at Q25, and only in-frame beta chains were retained. Every entry covers one CDR3 protein and lists the most common genes and DNA from its rows. The V and J calls follow TCRdb's processing rather than the paper's. The sample data list over 250,000 distinct CDR3 sequences, and 15% to 20% of these were observed just once. Just over 55% of the sample lies in the top ten.

Reading the germline V gene gives CDR1 SGHVS and CDR2 FQNEAQ. There are 14 amino acids in the CDR3, from cysteine to phenylalanine inclusive. CDR3 DNA only is kept here, 42 bases in frame from base 1. V is cut by 6 bases and J by 6 bases, and the space between the germline ends is 15 bases. Ophthalmopathy patients had moderately to severely active disease, with a Clinical Activity Score of 3 or more, a NOSPECS grade of 4 or more, and a disease duration of less than 3 months. Patients with uncontrolled infections, other autoimmune diseases, pregnancy or lactation were excluded. Diagnoses relied on clinical symptoms, serum thyroxine and TRAb, thyroid ultrasound and orbital computed tomography. PBMCs were separated from roughly 10 ml of fresh peripheral blood using Ficoll-Paque density gradient centrifugation. Trizol reagent was used to extract total RNA, and RNA quality was then checked on an Agilent 2100 Bioanalyzer.

Summary of the overall study and its limitations: Most expanded thyroid clonotypes (frequency above 0.001) were also found in blood, which suggests that blood repertoires may mirror thyroid immune responses. In validation, progression to ophthalmopathy was predicted by the model with 70.59% sensitivity and roughly 76% specificity, a median of around 5.9 months before onset. Sample size was not statistically predetermined, and blinding of investigators to group allocation was not performed. A model built on a 13 V-J signature distinguished ophthalmopathy from stable hyperthyroidism, reaching 87.88% sensitivity and 81.08% specificity in cross-validation and 80%/75% in testing.

The chain is assembled from TRBV7-8 and TRBJ1-5; too little of a D gene remains to name it. The sequenced sample consisted of blood. The clonotype originates from a woman aged 55-70 years with Graves' ophthalmopathy. At the DNA level, the sequence is TGTGCCAGCAGTCCCCCAGGAGCTGTTCAGCCCCAGCATTTT. Its protein reads: CASSPPGAVQPQHF. Extended through the reference TRBV7-8 and TRBJ1-5 proteins, this CDR3 yields the full variable domain: GAGVSQSPRYKVAKRGQDVALRCDPISGHVSLFWYQQALGQGPEFLTYFQNEAQLDKSGLPSDRFFAERPEGSVSTLKIQRTQQEDSAVYLCASSPPGAVQPQHFGDGTRLSIL.